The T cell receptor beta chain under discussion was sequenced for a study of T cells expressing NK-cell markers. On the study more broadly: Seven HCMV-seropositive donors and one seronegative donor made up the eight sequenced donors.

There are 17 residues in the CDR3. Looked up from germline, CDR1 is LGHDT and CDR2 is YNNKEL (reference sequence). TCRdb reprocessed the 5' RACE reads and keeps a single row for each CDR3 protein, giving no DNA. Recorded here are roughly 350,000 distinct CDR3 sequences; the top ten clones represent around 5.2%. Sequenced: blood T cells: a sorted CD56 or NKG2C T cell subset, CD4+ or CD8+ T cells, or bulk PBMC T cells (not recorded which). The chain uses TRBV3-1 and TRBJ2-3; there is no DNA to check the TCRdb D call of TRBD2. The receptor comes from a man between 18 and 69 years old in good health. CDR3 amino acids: CASSRLETSGSTDTQYF.